The next 12 T cell receptor beta chains were all read from a single sample in a study of shared clonotypes between healthy human individuals (TCRdb year 2020). The method was the immunoSEQ multiplex PCR assay. TCRdb provides this immuneACCESS table in a form limited to in-frame rearrangements. Some clones are lacking; in checked studies, under half of them reflect an unresolved V gene, and why the rest are absent is not known. This sample comprises 90,000 to 100,000 clones, over 40% of them detected only once. Of the sample, approximately 16% falls within the top ten clones. Sequenced sample: PBMCs. All receptors come from a middle-aged woman in good health. Some clones in this sample may be carry-over from other donors' samples.

The CDR3 region is CASSPGQGGEKLFF. CDR3 coding DNA: TGTGCCAGCAGCCCGGGACAGGGTGGTGAAAAACTGTTTTTT. The chain recombines TRBV7-9 with TRBJ1-4; 9 nucleotides align to TRBD1. V lost 5 bases, J lost 7 bases, and 5 bases stayed unmatched. The CDR3 has 14 residues. CDR1 is SEHNR, CDR2 FQNEAQ, per germline (reference sequence).

V gene TRBV7-9 combines with J gene TRBJ2-1; D possibly corresponds to TRBD1 (5 bases). Trimming took 1 base from V and 4 from J, leaving 5 bases between them. CDR3 size: 13 residues. Looked up from germline, CDR1 is SEHNR and CDR2 is FQNEAQ (reference sequence). The CDR3 bases are TGTGCCAGCAGCTTAGGACAGTACAATGAGCAGTTCTTC. Amino acid sequence: CASSLGQYNEQFF.

This clone has at least ten counts. The chain employs TRBV15 and TRBJ2-7, with D unclear. The CDR3 covers 16 residues. The ends were cut back, 1 base at V and 3 bases at J, with 16 bases in the middle. Germline CDR1 and CDR2: LNHNV and YYDKDF (reference sequence). The CDR3 region is CATSRVPRAGYYEQYF. The CDR3 DNA is TGTGCCACCAGCAGAGTGCCTAGGGCAGGATACTACGAGCAGTACTTC.

V is TRBV7-2 and J is TRBJ2-7; D is uncertain. The CDR3 sequence is 14 residues long. The germline CDR1 and CDR2 sequences are SGHTA and FQGNSA. V gave up 1 base and J gave up 0 bases, with 7 bases separating them. The CDR3 bases are TGTGCCAGCAGCTTAGATCTGATCTCCTACGAGCAGTACTTC. Translating it yields CASSLDLISYEQYF.

This clone was observed at least ten times. The chain recombines TRBV9 with TRBJ2-7; D unclear. The germline V gene has CDR1 SGDLS and CDR2 YYNGEE. V shed 1 base and J shed 2 bases, with 1 base lying between them. The CDR3 contains 11 residues. CDR3 DNA sequence: TGTGCCAGCAGCGTAACCTACGAGCAGTACTTC. The encoded protein is CASSVTYEQYF.

As to this clone: This sequence is one base from a far larger clone and is likely a read error. Additional DNA sequences in this sample encode the identical CDR3. The V call is TRBV5-6, the J call TRBJ1-2; D might be TRBD1 (5 bases). The CDR3 runs to 15 residues. Trimming removed 0 bases at V and 3 bases at J, with 12 bases between. The germline V gene has CDR1 SGHDT and CDR2 YYEEEE. The CDR3 here is CASSLADSYHYGYTF. The CDR3 DNA is TGTGCCAGCAGCTTGGCTGACAGTTACCACTATGGCTACACCTTC. The full variable domain, completed using reference TRBV5-6 and TRBJ1-2, is DAGVTQSPTHLIKTRGQQVTLRCSPKSGHDTVSWYQQALGQGPQFIFQYYEEEERQRGNFPDRFSGHQFPNYSSELNVNALLLGDSALYLCASSLADSYHYGYTFGSGTRLTVV.

The chain couples TRBV7-2 to TRBJ2-3, with D unresolved. With 1 base removed from V and 4 bases from J, the gap between germline ends came to 6 bases. This CDR3 has 13 residues. Germline V gives CDR1 SGHTA, CDR2 FQGNSA. The CDR3 DNA reads TGTGCCAGCAGCTTAGGGCGGTCAGATACGCAGTATTTT. It encodes CASSLGRSDTQYF.

The CDR3 loop is CASGLTGFSNQPQHF. The CDR3 bases are TGTGCCAGCGGGCTTACAGGGTTTAGCAATCAGCCCCAGCATTTT. The chain carries TRBV6-5 and TRBJ1-5, with D perhaps matching TRBD1 (6 bases). The CDR3 is 15 amino acids. Germline values: CDR1 MNHEY, CDR2 SVGAGI. V was clipped by 8 bases and J by 0 bases, with 14 bases between them.

Only one count was recorded for this clone. The V call is TRBV30, the J call TRBJ2-5, with D possibly being TRBD1 (5 bases). The germline V and J ends were trimmed by 4 bases and 5 bases, with 14 bases remaining between them. The CDR3 runs to 13 residues. Germline CDR1 GTSNPN, CDR2 SVGIG (reference sequence). As DNA, the CDR3 is TGTGCCTGGAACCCAGGGCTTATGGAGACCCAGTACTTC. As protein: CAWNPGLMETQYF. Drawing the rest from reference TRBV30 and TRBJ2-5, the complete variable domain is SQTIHQWPATLVQPVGSPLSLECTVEGTSNPNLYWYRQAAGRGLQLLFYSVGIGQISSEVPQNLSASRPQDRQFILSSKKLLLSDSGFYLCAWNPGLMETQYFGPGTRLLVL.

This clone was seen once. This sequence joins TRBV2 and TRBJ2-7; TRBD1 might be the D (5 bases). V dropped 2 bases and J dropped 7 bases, with 21 bases sitting between them. Germline V gene sequence: CDR1 SNHLY, CDR2 FYNNEI. The CDR3 sequence is 16 residues long. The CDR3 bases are TGTGCCAGCAGTGAAACCCGGACACGGGTTGTGGATGAGCAGTACTTC. Protein sequence: CASSETRTRVVDEQYF.

This clone was counted ten times or more. The CDR3 protein is CASSGGTGGFRETQYF. CDR3 in DNA: TGTGCCAGCAGCGGAGGGACAGGGGGCTTTCGAGAGACCCAGTACTTC. This chain uses TRBV9 with TRBJ2-5; 12 bases line up with TRBD1. The CDR3 has 16 amino acids. V was pared by 3 bases and J by 4 bases, with 7 bases of the junction left unmatched. Germline V CDR1 and CDR2: SGDLS, YYNGEE.

This clone was counted many times. This rearrangement joins TRBV28 to TRBJ1-5; the D is unclear. This CDR3 is 16 amino acids long. The germline gives CDR1 MDHEN, CDR2 SYDVKM. V shed 4 bases and J shed 1 base, with 14 bases lying between them. The CDR3 protein is CASSSLDALSNQPQHF. The CDR3, as DNA: TGTGCCAGCAGTTCTTTGGATGCATTAAGCAATCAGCCCCAGCATTTT.